This TCR beta chain was found in a study of monozygotic twins with inflammatory bowel disease. The germline V gene encodes CDR1 LGHDT and CDR2 YNNKEL (reference sequence). The length of the CDR3 is 13 residues. Samples each yielded cDNA through eight separate reactions. Template-switch reactions added UMIs with a 6-nucleotide sample barcode. Using the 5' RACE reads, TCRdb records one entry per CDR3 protein without DNA. Its table records some 200,000 distinct CDR3 sequences. About this clonotype itself: Its antigen is unidentified.

Study-wide findings and caveats: Clonotypes shared with others were fewer in IBD patients than in healthy twins, especially with disease activity.

The chain has TRBV3-1 and TRBJ2-5; TCRdb names TRBD2, which stays unverified in the absence of DNA. The clonotype comes from a human donor with ulcerative colitis or Crohn's disease, or a healthy co-twin of an affected twin (not recorded which). Specimen: blood. The CDR3 sequence: CASMLAGKETQYF.